This TCR beta chain was documented in a study of T-cell memory formation after mild COVID-19. Study-level background: Clusters were largely donor specific.

Study-level points and caveats: CD4+ clones that contracted lay mainly in CM and EM; CD8+ ones lay in EMRA.

TCRdb reprocessed the 5' RACE reads via MiXCR and lists one record per CDR3 protein. This table has approximately 82,000 distinct CDR3 sequences, roughly 13% appearing once. This clonotype was detected ten times or more. Its antigen remains unidentified. Specimen: PBMCs or a T cell subset sorted from them (not recorded which). The sequence derives from a man younger than 35 who had mild COVID-19 (a few samples of this study predate the infection). Cell type and time point are not known.

The CDR3 nucleotides are TGTGCCAGCAGCTCTCCTCTCACAATGGATGAGCAGTTCTTC. Translating it yields CASSSPLTMDEQFF. The V and J genes are TRBV7-9 and TRBJ2-1, with unresolved D. V was shortened by 4 bases and J by 8 bases, with 15 bases between the two germline ends. Germline CDR1 reads SEHNR; CDR2 reads FQNEAQ (reference sequence). This CDR3 is built from 14 residues.